The next 11 T cell receptor beta chains were all read from a single sample in a study of T cells after yellow fever vaccination. Each CDR3 protein is one row after TCRdb ran MiXCR on the 5' RACE reads. The sample has more than 25,000 distinct CDR3 sequences, about 5.5% seen once. Specimen: PBMCs, either bulk or a sorted T-cell subset (CD4+, CD8+, memory, or dextramer-sorted; not recorded which), collected 15 days after the yellow fever booster vaccination. These receptors were obtained from a man aged 25 to 45 who received the YFV17D yellow fever vaccine.

About this clonotype itself: A much larger clone sits a single nucleotide away, making a read error possible. V gene TRBV6-5 combines with J gene TRBJ2-1; possible D gene TRBD1, 6 bases. V gave up 4 bases and J gave up 3 bases, with 13 bases separating them. The CDR3 has 15 amino acids. Germline CDR1 reads MNHEY; CDR2 reads SVGAGI. The CDR3 nucleotides read TGTGCCAGCAGTTTGGATATCAGGGGCTACAATGAGCAGTTCTTC. Translation gives CASSLDIRGYNEQFF.

This clonotype came up many times. The gene calls are TRBV7-2 and TRBJ2-5, with D perhaps matching TRBD2 (6 bases). The CDR3 totals 15 residues. V lost 3 bases, J lost 3 bases, and 14 bases lay in between. The V gene's germline CDR1 is SGHTA and CDR2 FQGNSA. CDR3 coding DNA: TGTGCCAGCAGCTTGTTCAGCGGGCTCGAAGAGACCCAGTACTTC. Its translation: CASSLFSGLEETQYF.

The sample holds many counts of this clonotype. The chain employs TRBV20-1 and TRBJ2-4, with unresolved D. The CDR3 length is 12 residues. Germline V lookup: CDR1 DFQATT, CDR2 SNEGSKA (reference sequence). Trimming pared 5 bases from V and 0 bases from J, leaving 5 bases between. The CDR3 DNA follows: TGCAGTGCTTTACTAGCCAAAAACATTCAGTACTTC. It codes for CSALLAKNIQYF.

In its sample, this clonotype was seen many times. The chain couples TRBV20-1 to TRBJ2-1; 8 nucleotides agree with TRBD2. The CDR3 has 14 amino acids. Unmatched junction bases numbered 10, after V lost 6 bases and J lost 6 bases. Germline V gene sequence: CDR1 DFQATT, CDR2 SNEGSKA (reference sequence). CDR3 region: CSALPGLVANEQFF. For the CDR3, the DNA is TGCAGTGCCTTGCCGGGACTAGTAGCCAATGAGCAGTTCTTC.

This clonotype has a count of ten or more. This rearrangement joins TRBV7-2 to TRBJ2-7; 7 bases line up with TRBD2. The V and J ends lost 6 bases and 9 bases, in that order; junction bases with no gene match: 14. This CDR3 contains 14 residues. CDR1 SGHTA and CDR2 FQGNSA come from the germline V gene. For the CDR3, the DNA is TGTGCCAGCAGACATAGCGGGTCCCCCGGGGGGCAGTACTTC. Encoded protein: CASRHSGSPGGQYF.

This clonotype came up many times. This chain connects TRBV28 to TRBJ1-2; D may be TRBD1 (6 bases). CDR3 length equals 14 residues. Between the trimmed V and J ends, which lost 8 bases and 6 bases, there was a span of 19 bases. CDR1 and CDR2 (germline): MDHEN, SYDVKM. CDR3 residues: CASRRGGAGDGYTF. CDR3 bases: TGTGCCAGCCGCCGGGGGGGGGCCGGTGATGGCTACACCTTC.

At least ten counts were recorded for this clonotype. This chain uses TRBV6-1 with TRBJ2-3; D remains unclear. CDR1 and CDR2 from the germline V gene are MNHNS and SASEGT. This CDR3 is 13 amino acids long. V lost 6 bases and J 4 bases, leaving 11 bases between the germline ends. The CDR3 sequence is CASSPPAADTQYF. The CDR3 nucleotides read TGTGCCAGCAGCCCCCCCGCGGCAGATACGCAGTATTTT.

This clonotype was counted only a few times. V gene TRBV12-3 or TRBV12-4 combines with J gene TRBJ1-2; no firm D call. V was shortened by 3 bases and J by 0 bases, with 8 bases between the two germline ends. This CDR3 has 14 amino acids. CDR3 DNA sequence: TGTGCCAGCAGTTTTATAGGGACTAACTATGGCTACACCTTC. Translating it yields CASSFIGTNYGYTF.

By sample share, this clonotype is medium-sized. The V gene is TRBV4-3, the J gene TRBJ2-7; no clear D gene. The length of the CDR3 is 13 residues. The germline CDR1 and CDR2 sequences are LGHNA and YSLEER. The V and J ends lost 0 bases and 5 bases respectively, with 8 bases between them. The CDR3 DNA is TGCGCCAGCAGCCAAGACTACCAACACGAGCAGTACTTC. Its translation is CASSQDYQHEQYF.

Ten or more counts support this clonotype. The V and J genes are TRBV4-3 and TRBJ2-6, with D tentatively TRBD2 (6 bases). Looked up from germline, CDR1 is LGHNA and CDR2 is YSLEER. Trimming stripped 5 bases from V and 0 bases from J, with 17 bases between. The CDR3 runs 18 residues. CDR3 region: CASSFGTATSSGANVLTF. The CDR3 nucleotides are TGCGCCAGCAGCTTTGGGACTGCTACCTCCTCTGGGGCCAACGTCCTGACTTTC.

This clonotype has at least ten counts. This chain joins TRBV5-1 and TRBJ2-2, with a possible D match to TRBD1 (6 bases). CDR1 is SGHRS, CDR2 YFSETQ, per germline. Trimming removed 4 bases at V and 4 bases at J, with 14 bases between. This CDR3 contains 15 residues. CDR3 DNA: TGCGCCAGCAGCCAGGGGTTGGGGTCCACCGGGGAGCTGTTTTTT. Its protein is CASSQGLGSTGELFF.